The 9 T cell receptor beta chains below were found in one sample sequenced in a study of T cells after yellow fever vaccination. TCRdb called the 5' RACE reads again in MiXCR, with one record for every CDR3 protein. The sample has roughly 300,000 distinct CDR3 sequences, roughly 8.3% seen once. Source: PBMCs, taken more than 40 days after the first yellow fever vaccination. Source of these receptors: a man younger than 35 who received the YFV17D yellow fever vaccine.

The chain has TRBV6-1 and TRBJ2-2; D may be TRBD1 (6 bases). V lost 5 bases and J 4 bases, leaving 11 bases between the germline ends. This CDR3 has 14 residues. In germline, CDR1 is MNHNS, CDR2 SASEGT. The CDR3 spells CASSPTGTTGELFF. In DNA, the CDR3 is TGTGCCAGCAGTCCGACAGGAACCACCGGGGAGCTGTTTTTT.

This clonotype was counted between two and nine times. The rearrangement uses TRBV7-9 and TRBJ2-3; D remains unclear. Per germline, CDR1 SEHNR and CDR2 FQNEAQ (reference sequence). The CDR3 consists of 14 residues. V was pared by 2 bases and J by 3 bases, with 9 bases between. CDR3 sequence reads: CASSLYKLTDTQYF. DNA of the CDR3: TGTGCCAGCAGCTTATACAAACTAACAGATACGCAGTATTTT.

This clonotype was recorded a few times. The genes are TRBV6-1 and TRBJ1-3; TRBD1 aligns across 8 bases. CDR3 length: 16 amino acids. CDR1 and CDR2 (germline): MNHNS, SASEGT. After removal of 7 bases from V and 1 base from J, the junction contained 9 bases not matched to a gene. CDR3 sequence: CASKKTGERSGNTIYF. The DNA for the CDR3 is TGTGCCAGCAAGAAGACAGGGGAAAGGTCTGGAAACACCATATATTTT.

This clonotype was seen a handful of times. The genes are TRBV29-1 and TRBJ2-3; 9 positions agree with TRBD1. The CDR3 extends over 15 amino acids. Trimming at V came to 5 bases and at J to 3 bases, leaving 9 bases not matched to a gene. Germline loops: CDR1 SQVTM, CDR2 ANQGSEA. DNA of the CDR3: TGCAGCGTTCAAACAGGGGGCGCTTTAACAGATACGCAGTATTTT. It yields the protein CSVQTGGALTDTQYF.

The chain recombines TRBV4-3 with TRBJ2-1; D is possibly TRBD2 (5 bases). Germline loops: CDR1 LGHNA, CDR2 YSLEER. Trimming cost V 4 bases and J 0 bases, with 19 bases left between them. CDR3 size: 18 residues. The DNA of the CDR3 is TGCGCCAGCAGCCGCAACATTAAGGACTTCGGCTCCTACAATGAGCAGTTCTTC. Its protein is CASSRNIKDFGSYNEQFF.

The sample holds a few counts of this clonotype. The gene calls are TRBV20-1 and TRBJ1-1; no reliable D call. CDR1 is DFQATT, CDR2 SNEGSKA, per germline (reference sequence). The CDR3 is 13 residues long. V was trimmed by 3 bases and J by 7 bases, leaving 15 bases between them. The CDR3 DNA sequence: TGCAGTGCTAGTCCCTGGTCAGCGGGTGAAGCTTTCTTT. This sequence encodes CSASPWSAGEAFF.

This clonotype was observed a handful of times. The V and J genes are TRBV11-2 and TRBJ1-2; 7 bases map to TRBD1. Per the germline V gene, CDR1 is SGHAT and CDR2 is FQNNGV. This CDR3 has 18 residues. The junction had 20 bases not matched to a gene; V was cut back by 5 bases and J by 5 bases. CDR3 DNA: TGTGCCAGCAGCCCCGCCTTGGGACAGCGATCCCCTGAGTATGGCTACACCTTC. This encodes CASSPALGQRSPEYGYTF.

This clonotype occurred a few times. This chain connects TRBV29-1 to TRBJ2-2, with 15 bases aligning to TRBD2. The CDR3 is made up of 16 amino acids. V dropped 7 bases and J dropped 3; count of bases not matched to a gene: 6. CDR1 and CDR2 (germline): SQVTM, ANQGSEA. CDR3 nucleotide sequence: TGCAGCGCCCGGACTAGCGGGGGGGCTCACACCGGGGAGCTGTTTTTT. Translation: CSARTSGGAHTGELFF.

This chain links TRBV7-2 with TRBJ1-4; the D is unclear. The germline V and J ends were trimmed by 5 bases and 2 bases, with 12 bases remaining between them. Germline values: CDR1 SGHTA, CDR2 FQGNSA. This CDR3 has 15 residues. The CDR3 DNA follows: TGTGCCAGCAGCCAAACCGGCGCGACTAATGAAAAACTGTTTTTT. Translated: CASSQTGATNEKLFF.